Listed below are T cell receptor beta chains from one sample, sequenced in a study of blood T cell repertoires in COVID-19. Assay used: immunoSEQ multiplex PCR; TCRdb lists only in-frame clones, some missing. The data contain 200,000 to 250,000 clones, 65% to 90% of them singletons. Sequencing was performed on peripheral blood. These receptors came from a woman in her 70s with acute or convalescent COVID-19. Both conserved end residues are part of each CDR3. The order of the fields is V gene, D gene, J gene, clone size, CDR3 DNA, CDR3 protein. A D gene is named only where the DNA matches it firmly. For some rows the clone size is stated as once, few or many, or as a class when expanded; others skip it.

>TRBV7-6|TRBD1|TRBJ1-3|.
TGTGCCAGCAGCCTCGGGACAGTAAAGGGAAACACCATATATTTT
CASSLGTVKGNTIYF
>TRBV10-3|TRBD2|TRBJ2-3|.
TGTGCCATCAGAATGACTAGCGGGGGCACAGATACGCAGTATTTT
CAIRMTSGGTDTQYF
>TRBV25-1|TRBD1|TRBJ1-2|.
TGTGCCAGCAGTGAATGGGACAGGGAGGCCTATGGCTACACCTTC
CASSEWDREAYGYTF
>TRBV11-3|TRBD1|TRBJ2-3|.
TGTGCCAGCAGCTTATCGGGGCAGGGGGCATCTCCGCAGTATTTT
CASSLSGQGASPQYF
>TRBV5-4|TRBD1|TRBJ2-5|few
TGTGCCAGCAGCCAAGGGACAGGGGGCGGTTGGGAGACCCAGTACTTC
CASSQGTGGGWETQYF
>TRBV11-3|TRBD2|TRBJ2-1|.
TGTGCCAGCAGCTTAGGGGCGGGACTAGCACATGAGCAGTTCTTC
CASSLGAGLAHEQFF
>TRBV3-1/TRBV3-2|TRBD2|TRBJ2-1|.
TGTGCCAGCAGCCTGAGGACTAGCAGGGGCGATGAGCAGTTCTTC
CASSLRTSRGDEQFF
>TRBV10-3|.|TRBJ2-1|once
TGTGCCATCAGTGATGGCCCTGGGGGGGCGGGTGAGCAGTTCTTC
CAISDGPGGAGEQFF
>TRBV11-2|TRBD1|TRBJ1-2|.
TGTGCCAGCAGGGGAGACAGGGCTGGTGGCTACACCTTC
CASRGDRAGGYTF
>TRBV1|.|TRBJ2-7|.
TGCACCAGCAGCCAACCGGGACAGGGGACCTCCTACGAGCAGTACTTC
CTSSQPGQGTSYEQYF
>TRBV9|TRBD1|TRBJ1-5|.
TGTGCCAGCAGCGTCGGACAGGGGTCGGGGCAGCCCCAGCATTTT
CASSVGQGSGQPQHF
>TRBV5-4|.|TRBJ1-2|.
TGTGCCAGCAGCTTGGACAGAAACTATGGCTACACCTTC
CASSLDRNYGYTF